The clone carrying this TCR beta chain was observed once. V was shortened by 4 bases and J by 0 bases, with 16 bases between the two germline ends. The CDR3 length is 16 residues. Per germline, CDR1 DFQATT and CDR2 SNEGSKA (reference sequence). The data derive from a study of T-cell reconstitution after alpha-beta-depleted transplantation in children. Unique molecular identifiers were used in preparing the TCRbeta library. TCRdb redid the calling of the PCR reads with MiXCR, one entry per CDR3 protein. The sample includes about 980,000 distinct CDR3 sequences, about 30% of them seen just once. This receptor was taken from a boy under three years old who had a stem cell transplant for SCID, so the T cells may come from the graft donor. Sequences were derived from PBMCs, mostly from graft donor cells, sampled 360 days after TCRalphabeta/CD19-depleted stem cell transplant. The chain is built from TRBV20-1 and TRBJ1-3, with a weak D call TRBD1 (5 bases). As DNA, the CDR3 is TGCAGTGCTAAGGAGGGGCAGAAGCTCTCTGGAAACACCATATATTTT. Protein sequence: CSAKEGQKLSGNTIYF.